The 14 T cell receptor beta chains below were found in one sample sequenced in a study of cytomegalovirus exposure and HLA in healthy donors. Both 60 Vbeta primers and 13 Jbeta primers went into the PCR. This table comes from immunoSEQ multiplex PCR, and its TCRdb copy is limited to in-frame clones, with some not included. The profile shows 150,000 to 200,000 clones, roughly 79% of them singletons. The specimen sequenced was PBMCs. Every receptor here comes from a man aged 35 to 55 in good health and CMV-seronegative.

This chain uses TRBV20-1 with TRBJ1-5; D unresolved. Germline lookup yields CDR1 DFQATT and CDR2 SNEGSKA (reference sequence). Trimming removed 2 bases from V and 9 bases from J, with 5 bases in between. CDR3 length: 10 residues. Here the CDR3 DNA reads TGCAGTGCTAGATCGGGGCCCCAGCATTTT. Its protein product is CSARSGPQHF.

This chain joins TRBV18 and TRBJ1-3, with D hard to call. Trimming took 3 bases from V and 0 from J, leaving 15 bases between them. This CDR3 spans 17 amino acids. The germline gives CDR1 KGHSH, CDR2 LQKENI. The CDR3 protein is CASSPLPIMSSGNTIYF. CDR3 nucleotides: TGTGCCAGCTCACCCCTCCCCATTATGAGCTCTGGAAACACCATATATTTT. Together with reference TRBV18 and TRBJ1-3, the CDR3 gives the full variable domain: NAGVMQNPRHLVRRRGQEARLRCSPMKGHSHVYWYRQLPEEGLKFMVYLQKENIIDESGMPKERFSAEFPKEGPSILRIQQVVRGDSAAYFCASSPLPIMSSGNTIYFGEGSWLTVV.

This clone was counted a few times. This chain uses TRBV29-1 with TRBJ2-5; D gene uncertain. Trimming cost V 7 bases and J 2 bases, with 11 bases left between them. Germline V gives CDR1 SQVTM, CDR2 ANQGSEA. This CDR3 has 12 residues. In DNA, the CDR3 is TGCAGCGCCCGACAATCACAAGAGACCCAGTACTTC. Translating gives CSARQSQETQYF.

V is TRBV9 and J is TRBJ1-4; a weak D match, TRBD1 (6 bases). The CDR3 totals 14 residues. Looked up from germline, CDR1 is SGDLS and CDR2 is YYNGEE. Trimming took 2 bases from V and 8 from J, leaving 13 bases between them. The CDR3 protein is CASSVGRGPEKLFF. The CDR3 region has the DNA TGTGCCAGCAGCGTCGGCAGGGGTCCGGAAAAACTGTTTTTT.

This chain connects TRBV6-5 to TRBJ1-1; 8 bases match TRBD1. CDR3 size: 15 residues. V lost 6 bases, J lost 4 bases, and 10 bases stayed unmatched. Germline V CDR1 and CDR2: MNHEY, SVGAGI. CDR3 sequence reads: CASRGQGAGSTEAFF. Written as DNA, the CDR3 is TGTGCCAGCAGGGGTCAGGGGGCGGGAAGCACTGAAGCTTTCTTT.

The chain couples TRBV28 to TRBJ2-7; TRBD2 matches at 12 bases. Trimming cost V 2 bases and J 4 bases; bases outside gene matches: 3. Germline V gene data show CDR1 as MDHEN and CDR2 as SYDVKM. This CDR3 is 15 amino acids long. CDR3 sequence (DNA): TGTGCCAGCAGTTTAGAGACTAGCGGGAGATACGAGCAGTACTTC. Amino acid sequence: CASSLETSGRYEQYF.

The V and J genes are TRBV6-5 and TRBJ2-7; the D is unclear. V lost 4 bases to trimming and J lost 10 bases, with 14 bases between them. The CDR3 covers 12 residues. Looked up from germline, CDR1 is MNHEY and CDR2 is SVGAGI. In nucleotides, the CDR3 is TGTGCCAGCAGTTCCCCCGTTTCGAGCCAGTACTTC. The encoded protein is CASSSPVSSQYF.

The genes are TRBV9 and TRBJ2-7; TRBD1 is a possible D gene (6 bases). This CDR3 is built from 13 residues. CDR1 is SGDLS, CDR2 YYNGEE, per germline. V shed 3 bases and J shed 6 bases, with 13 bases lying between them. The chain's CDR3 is CASSDRDGSEQYV. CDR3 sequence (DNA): TGTGCCAGCAGCGACAGGGATGGAAGCGAGCAGTACGTC.

The CDR3 here is CASSALGAPSPGGIQYF. The CDR3 DNA is TGTGCCAGCTCAGCCCTGGGCGCCCCAAGCCCCGGAGGCATTCAGTACTTC. V and J are TRBV7-8 and TRBJ2-4, with D maybe TRBD2 (5 bases). Trimming cost V 8 bases and J 9 bases, with 29 bases left between them. Per the germline V gene, CDR1 is SGHVS and CDR2 is FQNEAQ. The CDR3 covers 17 residues.

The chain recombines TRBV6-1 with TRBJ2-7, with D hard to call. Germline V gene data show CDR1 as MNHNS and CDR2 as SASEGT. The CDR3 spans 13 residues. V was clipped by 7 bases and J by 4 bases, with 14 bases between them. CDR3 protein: CASTEWQAYEQYF. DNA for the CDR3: TGTGCCAGCACCGAGTGGCAGGCTTACGAGCAGTACTTC.

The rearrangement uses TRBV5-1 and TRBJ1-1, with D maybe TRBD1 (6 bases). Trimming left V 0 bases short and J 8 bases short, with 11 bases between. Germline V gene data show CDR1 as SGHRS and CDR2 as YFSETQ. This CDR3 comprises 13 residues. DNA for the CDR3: TGCGCCAGCAGCTTGGTTGGGGGCTCCGAAGCTTTCTTT. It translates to CASSLVGGSEAFF.

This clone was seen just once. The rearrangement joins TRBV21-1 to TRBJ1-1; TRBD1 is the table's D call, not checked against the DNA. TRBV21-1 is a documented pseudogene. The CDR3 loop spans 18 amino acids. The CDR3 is CASSASGTGKQRDTEAFF. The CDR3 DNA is TGTGCCAGCAGCGCCTCCGGGACAGGGAAACAACGGGACACTGAAGCTTTCTTT.

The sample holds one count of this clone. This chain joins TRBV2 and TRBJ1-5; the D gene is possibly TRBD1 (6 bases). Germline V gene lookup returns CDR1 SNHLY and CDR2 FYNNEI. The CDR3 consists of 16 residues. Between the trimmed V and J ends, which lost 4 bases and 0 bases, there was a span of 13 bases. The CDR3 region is CASSGDTFYSNQPQHF. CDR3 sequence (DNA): TGTGCCAGCAGTGGGGACACTTTCTATAGCAATCAGCCCCAGCATTTT.

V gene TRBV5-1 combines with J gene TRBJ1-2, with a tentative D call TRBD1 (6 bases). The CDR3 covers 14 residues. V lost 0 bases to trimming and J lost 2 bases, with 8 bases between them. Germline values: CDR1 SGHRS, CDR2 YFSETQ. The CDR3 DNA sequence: TGCGCCAGCAGCTTGGCCACAGGGAACTATGGCTACACCTTC. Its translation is CASSLATGNYGYTF. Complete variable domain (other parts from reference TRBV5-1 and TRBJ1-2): KAGVTQTPRYLIKTRGQQVTLSCSPISGHRSVSWYQQTPGQGLQFLFEYFSETQRNKGNFPGRFSGRQFSNSRSEMNVSTLELGDSALYLCASSLATGNYGYTFGSGTRLTVV.